Below, 16 T cell receptor beta chains from the same sample are listed, as sequenced in a study of blood T cells in healthy people across ages. Then a second PCR, running about 6 to 12 cycles, was carried out with a sample-barcoded 5' primer and a J-beta primer mix. TCRdb re-called the 5' RACE reads with MiXCR, one entry per CDR3 protein. This table has hundreds of thousands of distinct CDR3 sequences, roughly 30% appearing once. The sample taken for sequencing was blood. The receptor set was obtained from a woman aged 80 or over in good health.

V gene TRBV19 combines with J gene TRBJ2-7, with 11 nucleotides matching TRBD2. Losses at the gene ends were 7 bases for V and 7 bases for J; bases not matched to a gene: 9. The germline gives CDR1 LNHDA, CDR2 SQIVND (reference sequence). This CDR3 contains 14 residues. The chain's CDR3 is CASKVAGGRNEQYF. The CDR3 region has the DNA TGTGCCAGTAAGGTAGCGGGGGGGCGGAATGAGCAGTACTTC.

Concerning this clonotype: A much larger clone differs from this one at a single base, so this may be a read error. The gene calls are TRBV7-2 and TRBJ2-7, with 7 bases identical to TRBD1. V was clipped by 0 bases and J by 5 bases; unmatched bases: 10. The CDR3 loop spans 16 amino acids. Germline V gives CDR1 SGHTA, CDR2 FQGNSA. CDR3 coding DNA: TGTGCCAGCAGCTTAGCAGTAAGGCAGGGGGTAGACGAGCAGTACTTC. This codes for CASSLAVRQGVDEQYF.

This clonotype was counted a few times. The genes are TRBV3-1 and TRBJ2-5; D remains unclear. CDR1 LGHDT and CDR2 YNNKEL come from the germline V gene (reference sequence). V lost 3 bases and J 2 bases, leaving 13 bases between the germline ends. There are 15 residues in the CDR3. In nucleotides, the CDR3 is TGTGCCAGCAGCCAGAACTCAAGGATTCAAGAGACCCAGTACTTC. It yields the protein CASSQNSRIQETQYF.

In this sample, this clonotype turned up a few times. J is TRBJ1-2 and V is TRBV13, with D unresolved. The length of the CDR3 is 14 residues. The germline V and J ends were trimmed by 4 bases and 2 bases, with 11 bases remaining between them. The germline CDR1 and CDR2 sequences are PRHDT and FYEKMQ (reference sequence). CDR3: CASSCRQRNYGYTF. Here the CDR3 DNA reads TGTGCCAGCAGCTGCAGGCAGAGGAACTATGGCTACACCTTC.

This clonotype was seen at least ten times. The chain has TRBV9 and TRBJ2-7, with 7 nucleotides matching TRBD2. The length of the CDR3 is 15 residues. The V segment lost 0 bases and the J segment 4 bases; nucleotides outside the gene matches: 7. CDR1 is SGDLS, CDR2 YYNGEE, per germline. The CDR3 DNA reads TGTGCCAGCAGCGTAGGTGGGAGGGGACGGTACGAGCAGTACTTC. It encodes CASSVGGRGRYEQYF.

This clonotype was counted at least ten times. The chain carries TRBV6-1 and TRBJ2-5; a possible D gene is TRBD2 (7 bases). The CDR3 runs to 16 residues. Trimming took 0 bases from V and 5 from J, leaving 16 bases between them. From germline, CDR1 is MNHNS and CDR2 SASEGT. CDR3 sequence (DNA): TGTGCCAGCAGTGAAGCAGTCGGGGGGCTCAGGGAGACCCAGTACTTC. Translation gives CASSEAVGGLRETQYF.

The chain employs TRBV12-3 or TRBV12-4 and TRBJ2-7; D ambiguous. This CDR3 has 15 amino acids. Trimming pared 3 bases from V and 2 bases from J, leaving 14 bases between. The CDR3 nucleotides read TGTGCCAGCAGTTTTGATTGGGTGGGTCCCTACGAGCAGTACTTC. It codes for CASSFDWVGPYEQYF.

This clonotype appeared many times. This chain connects TRBV20-1 to TRBJ1-6, with a possible D match to TRBD1 (6 bases). Trimming shortened V by 4 bases and J by 7 bases, and 14 bases separated the two germline ends. The CDR3 loop spans 14 amino acids. The germline V gene has CDR1 DFQATT and CDR2 SNEGSKA (reference sequence). The CDR3 protein is CSATLRGENSPLHF. In DNA form, the CDR3 reads TGCAGTGCTACGCTGAGGGGGGAAAATTCACCCCTCCACTTT.

The V gene is TRBV4-1, the J gene TRBJ2-7, with D possibly matching TRBD2 (7 bases). Germline-derived CDR1 and CDR2 are MGHRA and YSYEKL. The CDR3 loop spans 15 amino acids. Trimming shortened V by 3 bases and J by 7 bases, and 19 bases separated the two germline ends. The CDR3 DNA is TGCGCCAGCAGCCACGGCGGGGGCTCATACAATGAGCAGTACTTC. The encoded protein is CASSHGGGSYNEQYF.

This clonotype has more than one count but fewer than ten. The chain is built from TRBV6-1 and TRBJ2-5, with 9 bases matching TRBD2. V was pared by 2 bases and J by 1 base, with 8 bases of the junction left unmatched. Looked up from germline, CDR1 is MNHNS and CDR2 is SASEGT. The CDR3 consists of 17 residues. The CDR3 DNA reads as TGTGCCAGCAGTGAATTATTGACTAGCGGAGGCCAAGAGACCCAGTACTTC. Its protein is CASSELLTSGGQETQYF.

Note on this clonotype: With a much larger clone just one base away, this may be a read error. The chain links TRBV14 to TRBJ2-3, with D perhaps matching TRBD1 or TRBD2 (6 bases each). Germline V gives CDR1 SGHDN, CDR2 FVKESK. This CDR3 has 17 amino acids. CDR3 in amino acids: CASSQDLGGSRTDMQYF. The CDR3 DNA reads TGTGCCAGCAGCCAAGATCTAGGGGGGAGTCGCACAGATATGCAGTATTTT. The complete variable domain, with remaining parts taken from reference TRBV14 and TRBJ2-3, reads EAGVTQFPSHSVIEKGQTVTLRCDPISGHDNLYWYRRVMGKEIKFLLHFVKESKQDESGMPNNRFLAERTGGTYSTLKVQPAELEDSGVYFCASSQDLGGSRTDMQYFGPGTRLTVL.

With regard to this clonotype: One base away lies a much larger clone, so this may be a sequencing read error. The chain joins TRBV6-2 or TRBV6-3 to TRBJ2-7; tentative D call: TRBD1 (5 bases). Germline values: CDR1 MNHEY, CDR2 SVGEGT. The CDR3 sequence is 13 residues long. V lost 9 bases to trimming and J lost 3 bases, with 15 bases between them. CDR3 coding DNA: TGTGCCAGTAGCAAAGGGGAATGCTACGAGCAGTACTTC. As protein: CASSKGECYEQYF.

Turning to this clonotype: A much larger clone lies a single base off, so this may be a read error. For the CDR3, the DNA is TGCAGTGCTATCCAGAGGGAGACCCAGTACTTC. This gives the protein CSAIQRETQYF. The chain couples TRBV20-1 to TRBJ2-4; D is unclear. The J call may be in error: the DNA end matches TRBJ2-5 better. The CDR3 covers 11 residues. Germline assignment: CDR1 DFQATT and CDR2 SNEGSKA (reference sequence).

This clonotype was found many times. The chain couples TRBV12-3 or TRBV12-4 to TRBJ1-2; 11 nucleotides agree with TRBD1. V was pared by 4 bases and J by 5 bases, with 6 bases of the junction left unmatched. The CDR3 runs to 15 residues. DNA of the CDR3: TGTGCCAGCAGTTCCCAAGGACAGGGGGCTTATGGCTACACCTTC. This encodes CASSSQGQGAYGYTF.

On this clonotype: This clone may be a read error of a much larger clone one base away. The V call is TRBV5-1, the J call TRBJ2-7; D may be TRBD1 (5 bases). The length of the CDR3 is 14 residues. Germline V gene data show CDR1 as SGHRS and CDR2 as YFSETQ. The CDR3 sequence is CAGSLQGRDYEQYF. DNA of the CDR3: TGCGCCGGCAGCTTGCAGGGTAGAGACTACGAGCAGTACTTC.

In its sample, this clonotype was seen many times. The chain links TRBV28 to TRBJ2-4; D gene ambiguous. CDR1 and CDR2 (germline): MDHEN, SYDVKM. The CDR3 is 13 amino acids. The V gene lost 3 bases and the J gene lost 2 bases, with 5 bases spanning the gap. As DNA, the CDR3 is TGTGCCAGCAGTTTTGGGTCCAAAAACATTCAGTACTTC. Amino acid sequence: CASSFGSKNIQYF.